This T cell receptor (beta chain) is from a study of blood T cell repertoires in COVID-19. This clone was recorded only once. V shed 0 bases and J 1 base; nucleotides not matched to a gene: 2. The CDR3 spans 14 residues. Germline assignment: CDR1 GTSNPN and CDR2 SVGIG (reference sequence). TCRdb keeps only in-frame clones here, not all; method: immunoSEQ multiplex PCR. Of under 70,000 clones listed, around four fifths are singletons. This clonotype was sampled from a woman in her sixties or seventies with acute or convalescent COVID-19. The sample was peripheral blood. This chain connects TRBV30 to TRBJ2-7, with TRBD2 matching over 8 bases. For the CDR3, the DNA is TGTGCCTGGAGTGTTGGCGGGGGGTCCTACGAGCAGTACTTC. Translated: CAWSVGGGSYEQYF.